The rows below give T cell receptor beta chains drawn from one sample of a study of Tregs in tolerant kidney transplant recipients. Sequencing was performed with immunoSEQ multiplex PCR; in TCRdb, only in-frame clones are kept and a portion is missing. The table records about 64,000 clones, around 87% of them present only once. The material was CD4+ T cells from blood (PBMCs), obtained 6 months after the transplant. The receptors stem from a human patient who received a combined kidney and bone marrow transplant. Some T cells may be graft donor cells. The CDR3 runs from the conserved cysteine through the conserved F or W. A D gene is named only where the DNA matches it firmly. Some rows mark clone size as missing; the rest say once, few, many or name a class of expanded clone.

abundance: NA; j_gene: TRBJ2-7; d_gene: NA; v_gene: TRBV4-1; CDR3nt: TGCGCCAGCAGCCAAGATCGGAGAGGGCTAACGCTATCCTACGAGCAGTACTTC; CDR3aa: CASSQDRRGLTLSYEQYF
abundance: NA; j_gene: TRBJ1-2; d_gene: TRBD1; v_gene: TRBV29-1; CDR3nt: TGCAGCGTTGAACAGGGGGCCTATGGCTACACCTTC; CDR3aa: CSVEQGAYGYTF
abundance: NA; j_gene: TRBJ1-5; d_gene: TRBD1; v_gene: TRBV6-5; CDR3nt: TGTGCCAGCAGTTCCCGGGACAGGGCTCAGCCCCAGCATTTT; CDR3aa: CASSSRDRAQPQHF
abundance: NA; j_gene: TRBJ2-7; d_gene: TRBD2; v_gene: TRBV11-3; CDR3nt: TGTGCCAGCAGCCGGGGGGGGGCAAACTACGAGCAGTACTTC; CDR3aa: CASSRGGANYEQYF
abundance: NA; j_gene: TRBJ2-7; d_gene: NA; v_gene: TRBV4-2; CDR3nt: TGTGCCAGCAGCCCCCGAAGCGCTAGCGTCGGCCTCGAGCAGTACTTC; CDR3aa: CASSPRSASVGLEQYF
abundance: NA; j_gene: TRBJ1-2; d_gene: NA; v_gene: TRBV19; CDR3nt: TGTGCCAGTAGTTCTCGCGCTTACTATGGCTACACCTTC; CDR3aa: CASSSRAYYGYTF
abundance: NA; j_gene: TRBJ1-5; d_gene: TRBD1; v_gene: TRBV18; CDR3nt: TGTGCCAGCTCGTCGACAGGGGGCGATCAGCCCCAGCATTTT; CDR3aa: CASSSTGGDQPQHF
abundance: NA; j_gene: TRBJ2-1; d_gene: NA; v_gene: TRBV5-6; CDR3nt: TGTGCCAGCAGCTTGCCGGGAACCTCCTACAATGAGCAGTTCTTC; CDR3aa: CASSLPGTSYNEQFF
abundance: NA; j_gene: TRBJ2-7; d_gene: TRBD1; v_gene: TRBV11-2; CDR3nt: TGTGCCAGCAGCGCTCCCAGACAGGGCCGGGAGCAGTACTTC; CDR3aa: CASSAPRQGREQYF
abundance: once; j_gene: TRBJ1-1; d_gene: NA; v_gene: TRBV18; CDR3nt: TGTGCCAGCCTACTGGGCAGAAACACTGAAGCTTTCTTT; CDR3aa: CASLLGRNTEAFF
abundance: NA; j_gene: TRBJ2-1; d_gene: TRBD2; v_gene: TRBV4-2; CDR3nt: TGTGCCAGCAGCCAACGCTCGGGAGGACGGAATGAGCAGTTCTTC; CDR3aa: CASSQRSGGRNEQFF
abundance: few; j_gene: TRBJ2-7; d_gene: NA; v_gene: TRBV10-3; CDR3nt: TGTGCCATCAGTGATCCGCCGACAGAGAATTACGAGCAGTACTTC; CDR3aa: CAISDPPTENYEQYF
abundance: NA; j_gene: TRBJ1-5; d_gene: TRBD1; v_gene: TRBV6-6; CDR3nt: TGTGCCAGCATTGACACAGGGGGCGGCAATCAGCCCCAGCATTTT; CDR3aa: CASIDTGGGNQPQHF
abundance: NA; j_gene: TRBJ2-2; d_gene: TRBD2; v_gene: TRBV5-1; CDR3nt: TGCGCCAGCTACCGGATTGGGACTAGCGGGAACGGGGAGCTGTTTTTT; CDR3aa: CASYRIGTSGNGELFF
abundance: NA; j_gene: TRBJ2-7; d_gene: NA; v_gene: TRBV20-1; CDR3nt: TGCAGTGCTAGAGGAGACTACGAGCAGTACTTC; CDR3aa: CSARGDYEQYF
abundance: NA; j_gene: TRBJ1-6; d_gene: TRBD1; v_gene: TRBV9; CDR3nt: TGTGCCAGCAGCGCTGGAGGTCCAGGGGGCGATTCACCCCTCCACTTT; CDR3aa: CASSAGGPGGDSPLHF
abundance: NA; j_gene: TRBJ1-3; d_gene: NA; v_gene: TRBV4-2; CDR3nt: TGTGCCAGCAGCCACAGGACAGATGGGGACACCATATATTTT; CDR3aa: CASSHRTDGDTIYF
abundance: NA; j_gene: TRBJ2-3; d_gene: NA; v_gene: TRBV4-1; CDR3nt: TGCGCCAGCAGCCAAGAGCGGACTTGGTATTTT; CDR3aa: CASSQERTWYF
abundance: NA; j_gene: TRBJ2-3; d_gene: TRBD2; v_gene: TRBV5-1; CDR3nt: TGCGCCAGCAGCTGGTCGAGCGGGGGGGAAGGAGATACGCAGTATTTT; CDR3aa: CASSWSSGGEGDTQYF
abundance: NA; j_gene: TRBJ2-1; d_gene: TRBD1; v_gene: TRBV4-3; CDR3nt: TGCGCCAGCAGCCAAGACAGGGGGTTTTACAATGAGCAGTTCTTC; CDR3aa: CASSQDRGFYNEQFF
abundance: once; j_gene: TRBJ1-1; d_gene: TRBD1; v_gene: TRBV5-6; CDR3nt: TGTGCCAGCAGCTTGACACAGGGGGCATTGGTGAACACTGAAGCTTTCTTT; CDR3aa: CASSLTQGALVNTEAFF
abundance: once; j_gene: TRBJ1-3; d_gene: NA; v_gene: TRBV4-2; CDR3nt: TGTGCCAGCAGCCAAGATATCGGGAGTTGGTACACCATATATTTT; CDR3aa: CASSQDIGSWYTIYF
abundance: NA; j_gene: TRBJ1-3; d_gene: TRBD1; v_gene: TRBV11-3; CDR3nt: TGTGCCAGCAGCTTCCGGACAGGGTACTCTGGAAACACCATATATTTT; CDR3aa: CASSFRTGYSGNTIYF
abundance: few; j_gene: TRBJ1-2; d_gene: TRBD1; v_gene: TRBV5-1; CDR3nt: TGCGCCAGCAGCCAATGGGACAGGGTTAATGGCTACACCTTC; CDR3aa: CASSQWDRVNGYTF